This TCR beta chain is drawn from a study of T cell responses to AZD1222 COVID-19 vaccine. Study-level information: Samples with a second dose at about 4 or about 12 weeks were pooled together. General observations from the study: Variant regions that are unmutated are reportedly the target of nearly half of spike-specific TCRs. Among those given AZD1222, only five or six were seropositive at baseline. Researchers took repertoire samples only after the peak T cell response had come.

V lost 3 bases to trimming and J lost 4 bases, with 10 bases between them. From germline, CDR1 is SGHNT and CDR2 YYREEE (reference sequence). CDR3 length: 14 residues. Assay: immunoSEQ multiplex PCR; the TCRdb copy retains only in-frame clones and omits some. The sample lists 140,000 to 150,000 clones; 85% to 95% were seen once. Worth noting for this clone: The antigen remains unidentified.

Source: peripheral blood, taken on day 0 of AZD1222 vaccination. The rearrangement links TRBV5-4 to TRBJ2-2, with a possible D match to TRBD2 (6 bases). This clonotype was sampled from an adult in good health. The CDR3 region is CASSWIGGTGELFF. The CDR3, as DNA: TGTGCCAGCAGCTGGATCGGGGGCACCGGGGAGCTGTTTTTT.